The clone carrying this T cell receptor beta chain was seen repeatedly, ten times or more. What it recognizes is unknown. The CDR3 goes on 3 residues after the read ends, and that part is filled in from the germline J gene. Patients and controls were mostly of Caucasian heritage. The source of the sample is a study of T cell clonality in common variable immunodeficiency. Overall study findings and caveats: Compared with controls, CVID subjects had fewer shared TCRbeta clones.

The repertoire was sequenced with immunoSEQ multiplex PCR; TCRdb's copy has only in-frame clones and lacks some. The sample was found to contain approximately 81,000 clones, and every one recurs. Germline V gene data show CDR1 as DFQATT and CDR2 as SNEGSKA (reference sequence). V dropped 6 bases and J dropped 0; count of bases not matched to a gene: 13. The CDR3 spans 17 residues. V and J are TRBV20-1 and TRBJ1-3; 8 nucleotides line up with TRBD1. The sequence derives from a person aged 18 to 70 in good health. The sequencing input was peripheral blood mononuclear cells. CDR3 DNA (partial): TGCAGTGCGACCGGGACAGGTTTTCTATTCTCTGGAAACACC. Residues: CSATGTGFLFSGNT. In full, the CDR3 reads CSATGTGFLFSGNTIYF.